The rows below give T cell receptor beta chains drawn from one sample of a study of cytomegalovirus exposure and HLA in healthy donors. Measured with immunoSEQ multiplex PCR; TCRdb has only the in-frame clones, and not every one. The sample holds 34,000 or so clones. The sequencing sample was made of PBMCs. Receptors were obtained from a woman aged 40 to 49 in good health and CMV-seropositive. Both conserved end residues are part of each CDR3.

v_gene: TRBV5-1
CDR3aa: CASSLVGIEQYF

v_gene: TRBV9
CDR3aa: CASSVDPAGAMTDTQYF

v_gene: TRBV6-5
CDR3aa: CASGGIPNTGELFF

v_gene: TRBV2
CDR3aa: CASSQDRSNQPQHF

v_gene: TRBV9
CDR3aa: CASSASSGGALETQYF

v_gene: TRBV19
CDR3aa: CASGTGVGSYEQYF

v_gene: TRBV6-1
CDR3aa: CASSEAQGTRVNEQFF

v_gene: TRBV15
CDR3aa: CATSTRHDNEKLFF

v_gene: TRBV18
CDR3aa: CASSPDFLQETQYF

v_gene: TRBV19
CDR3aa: CASTSRLRTGSYGYTF

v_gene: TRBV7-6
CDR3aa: CASSLDGTRVYNEQFF

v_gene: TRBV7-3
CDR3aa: CASSPGQGRTEAFF

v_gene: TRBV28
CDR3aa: CASSMTGNQPQHF

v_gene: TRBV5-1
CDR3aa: CASSWNSGSYEQYF

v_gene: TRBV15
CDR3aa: CATPERQGEAFF

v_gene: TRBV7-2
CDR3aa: CASSFPLGRGRDNEQFF